The TCR beta chain under discussion was sequenced for a study of neoadjuvant nivolumab and ipilimumab in lung cancer (TCRdb year 2020). With respect to the entire study: Nivolumab was administered intravenously at 3 mg/kg on days 1, 15 and 29, and in the combination arm ipilimumab 1 mg/kg was added on day 1 only. Of the approximately 46 patients with operable NSCLC treated in the trial, approximately 23 were randomized to nivolumab monotherapy and some 21 to nivolumab plus ipilimumab. Seven patients had matched pretherapy and resected tumor pairs analyzed, with four treated with nivolumab and three with nivolumab plus ipilimumab. The primary trial endpoint was the major pathologic response (MPR) rate in the intention-to-treat population in each study arm. The study compared TCR repertoires in pretherapy (baseline) peripheral blood with TCR repertoires in tumors resected at surgery following neoadjuvant immune checkpoint blockade.

Overall results and qualifications from the work: TCR sequencing was performed in a small number of samples. There was no significant correlation between TCR clonality and pathologic tumor regression, and just a single major-pathologic-response sample was available for the clonality-regression analysis. TCR richness in pretherapy blood showed a positive correlation with richness in tumors resected after neoadjuvant therapy (Spearman R of about 0.82). Resected tumors had greater TCR richness and clonality than tumor-adjacent uninvolved lung, and increases were observed in more dual-therapy-treated tumors. From pretherapy to surgery, increases in tumor T-cell richness and clonality were observed in three of three dual-therapy tumors but in only two of four nivolumab-treated tumors.

The CDR3 measures 17 amino acids from cysteine to phenylalanine. The retained sequence is limited to the CDR3, 51 bases, with the frame set at the first base. CDR1 and CDR2 are drawn from the germline V gene: ENHRY, SYGVKD. The junction shows trimming of 8 bases on V and 0 bases on J, plus 20 bases between the germline ends. The library was prepared using the immunoSEQ multiplex PCR assay. In the authors' own workflow: Richness and clonality were used to summarize the repertoires, and clones that significantly expanded or contracted between pre- and post-therapy samples were identified. Imported from immuneACCESS, the table was reduced by TCRdb to in-frame sequences with V and J called. These copies leave out some clones; in studies compared against another copy, an unresolved V gene accounts for under half, and the cause of the remainder is not known. Clone size and the V and J calls come from that table; the DNA yielded D and trimming. The sample table holds approximately 31,000 clones, of which around 90% were seen once. 2% to 2.5% of the sample is held by the ten biggest clonotypes.

In light of the paper, this sample's time point label describes: at surgical resection after neoadjuvant nivolumab +/- ipilimumab. The samples were taken from NEOSTAR, a phase 2 randomized trial in operable NSCLC that tested neoadjuvant nivolumab or nivolumab plus ipilimumab, followed by surgery. Note on this clone: The antigen this receptor binds is unknown. No base quality information exists; no much larger clone differs at one position.

The chain uses TRBV10-3 and TRBJ2-1; the D segment may tentatively be TRBD1 or TRBD2, each giving 5 matched bases. The sample here was peripheral blood, taken after neoadjuvant nivolumab, alone or with ipilimumab, at or shortly before surgery. This receptor was obtained from an adult with non-small cell lung cancer. The DNA sequence reads TGTGCCATCGGAACGGGACGGGGTCGGAGCTCCTACAATGAGCAGTTCTTC. This encodes CAIGTGRGRSSYNEQFF.